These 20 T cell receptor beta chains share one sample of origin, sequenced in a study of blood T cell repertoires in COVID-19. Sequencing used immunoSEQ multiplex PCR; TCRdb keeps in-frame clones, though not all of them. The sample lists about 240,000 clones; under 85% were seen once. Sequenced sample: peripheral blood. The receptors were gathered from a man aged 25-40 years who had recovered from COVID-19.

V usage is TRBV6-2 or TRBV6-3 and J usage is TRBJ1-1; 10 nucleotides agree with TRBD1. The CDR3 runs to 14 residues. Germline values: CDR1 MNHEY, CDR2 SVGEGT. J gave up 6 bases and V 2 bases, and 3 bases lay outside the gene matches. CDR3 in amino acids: CASSYRQGASEAFF. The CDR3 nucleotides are TGTGCCAGCAGTTACAGACAGGGGGCCTCTGAAGCTTTCTTT.

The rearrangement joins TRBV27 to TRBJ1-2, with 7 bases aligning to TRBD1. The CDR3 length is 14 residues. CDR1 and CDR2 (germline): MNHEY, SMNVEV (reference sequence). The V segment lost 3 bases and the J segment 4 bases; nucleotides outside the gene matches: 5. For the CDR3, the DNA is TGTGCCAGCAGTTTCTCGGGACAGCCCTATGGCTACACCTTC. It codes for CASSFSGQPYGYTF.

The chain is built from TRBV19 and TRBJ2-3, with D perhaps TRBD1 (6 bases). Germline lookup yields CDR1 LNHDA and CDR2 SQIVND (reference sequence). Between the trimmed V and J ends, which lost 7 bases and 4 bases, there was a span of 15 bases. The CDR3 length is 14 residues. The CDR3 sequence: CASTKQGIADTQYF. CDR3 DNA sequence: TGTGCCAGTACCAAACAGGGAATCGCAGATACGCAGTATTTT.

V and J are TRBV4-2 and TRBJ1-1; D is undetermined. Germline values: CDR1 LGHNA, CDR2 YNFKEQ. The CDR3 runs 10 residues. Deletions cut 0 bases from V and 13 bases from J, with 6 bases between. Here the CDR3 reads CASSQDRVFF. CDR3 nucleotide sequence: TGTGCCAGCAGCCAAGATAGAGTTTTCTTT.

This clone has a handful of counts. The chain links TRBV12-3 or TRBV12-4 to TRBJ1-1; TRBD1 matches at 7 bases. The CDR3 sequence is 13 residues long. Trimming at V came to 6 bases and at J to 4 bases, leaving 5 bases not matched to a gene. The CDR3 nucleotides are TGTGCCAGCAGACAACAGGGGATCACTGAAGCTTTCTTT. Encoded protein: CASRQQGITEAFF.

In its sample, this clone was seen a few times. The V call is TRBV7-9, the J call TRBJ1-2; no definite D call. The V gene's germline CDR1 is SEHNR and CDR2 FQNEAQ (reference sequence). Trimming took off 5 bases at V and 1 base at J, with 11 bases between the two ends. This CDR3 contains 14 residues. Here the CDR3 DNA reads TGTGCCAGCAGCAGATCTGGCGGTAACTATGGCTACACCTTC. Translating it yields CASSRSGGNYGYTF. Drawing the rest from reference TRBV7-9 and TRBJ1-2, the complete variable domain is DTGVSQNPRHKITKRGQNVTFRCDPISEHNRLYWYRQTLGQGPEFLTYFQNEAQLEKSRLLSDRFSAERPKGSFSTLEIQRTEQGDSAMYLCASSRSGGNYGYTFGSGTRLTVV.

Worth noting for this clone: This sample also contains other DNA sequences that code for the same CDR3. In DNA, the CDR3 is TGTGCCAGCAGCTTGCAGGGCGATCAGCCCCAGCATTTT. Translating it yields CASSLQGDQPQHF. The V and J genes are TRBV11-2 and TRBJ1-5; possibly TRBD1 for D (5 bases). Between the trimmed V and J ends, which lost 3 bases and 5 bases, there was a span of 8 bases. CDR1 and CDR2 from the germline V gene are SGHAT and FQNNGV. The CDR3 has 13 residues.

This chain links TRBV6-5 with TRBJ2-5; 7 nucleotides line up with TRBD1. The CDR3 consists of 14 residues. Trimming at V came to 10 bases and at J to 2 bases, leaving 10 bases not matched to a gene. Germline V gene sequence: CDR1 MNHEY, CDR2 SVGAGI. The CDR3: CATSKTGLQETQYF. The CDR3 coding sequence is TGTGCCACCAGCAAGACAGGGTTGCAAGAGACCCAGTACTTC.

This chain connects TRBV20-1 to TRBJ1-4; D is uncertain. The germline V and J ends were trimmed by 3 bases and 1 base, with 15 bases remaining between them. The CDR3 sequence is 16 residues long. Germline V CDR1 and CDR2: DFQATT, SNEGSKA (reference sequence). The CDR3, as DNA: TGCAGTGCTAGTCCCCCCGAGGGTAGAACTAATGAAAAACTGTTTTTT. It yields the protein CSASPPEGRTNEKLFF.

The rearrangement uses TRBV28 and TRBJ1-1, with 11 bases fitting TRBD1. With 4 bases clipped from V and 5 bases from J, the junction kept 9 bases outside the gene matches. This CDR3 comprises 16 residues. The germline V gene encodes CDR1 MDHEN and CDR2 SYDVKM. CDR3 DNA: TGTGCCAGCAGTTATATCGGACAGGGGGCATGGACTGAAGCTTTCTTT. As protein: CASSYIGQGAWTEAFF.

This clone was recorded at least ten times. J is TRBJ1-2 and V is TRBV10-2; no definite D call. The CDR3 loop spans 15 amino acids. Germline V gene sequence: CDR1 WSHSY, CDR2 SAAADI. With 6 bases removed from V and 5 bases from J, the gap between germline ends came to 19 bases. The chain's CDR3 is CASRTTTGRTYGYTF. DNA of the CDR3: TGCGCCAGCAGAACAACAACCGGGAGGACGTATGGCTACACCTTC.

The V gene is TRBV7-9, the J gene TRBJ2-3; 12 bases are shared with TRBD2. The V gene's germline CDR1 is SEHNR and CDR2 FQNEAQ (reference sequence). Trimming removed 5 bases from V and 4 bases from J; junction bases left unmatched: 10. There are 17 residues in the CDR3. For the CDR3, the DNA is TGTGCCAGCAGCCCCTCTTTTTCTAGCGGGGGGGCAGATACGCAGTATTTT. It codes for CASSPSFSSGGADTQYF.

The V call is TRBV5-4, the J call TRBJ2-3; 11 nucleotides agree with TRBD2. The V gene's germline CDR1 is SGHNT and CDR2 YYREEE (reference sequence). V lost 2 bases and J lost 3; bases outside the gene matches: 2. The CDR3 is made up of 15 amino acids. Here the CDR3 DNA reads TGTGCCAGCAGCTTTAGCGGGGGGGCTACAGATACGCAGTATTTT. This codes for CASSFSGGATDTQYF.

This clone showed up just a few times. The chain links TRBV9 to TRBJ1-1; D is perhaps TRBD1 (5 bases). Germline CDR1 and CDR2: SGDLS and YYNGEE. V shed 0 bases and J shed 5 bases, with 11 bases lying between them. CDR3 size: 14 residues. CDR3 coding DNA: TGTGCCAGCAGCGTAGCAGGGCTTGCAACTGAAGCTTTCTTT. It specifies CASSVAGLATEAFF.

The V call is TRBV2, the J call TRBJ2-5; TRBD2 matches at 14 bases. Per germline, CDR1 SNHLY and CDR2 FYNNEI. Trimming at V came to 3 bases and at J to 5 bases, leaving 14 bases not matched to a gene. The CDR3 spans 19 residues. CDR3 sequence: CASSELVTSGGAQRETQYF. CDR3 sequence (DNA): TGTGCCAGCAGTGAGTTAGTGACTAGCGGGGGGGCCCAACGTGAGACCCAGTACTTC.

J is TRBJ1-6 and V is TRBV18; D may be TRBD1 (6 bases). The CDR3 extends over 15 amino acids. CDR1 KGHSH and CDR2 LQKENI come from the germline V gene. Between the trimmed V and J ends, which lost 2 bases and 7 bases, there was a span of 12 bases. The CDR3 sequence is CASSPMDSENSPLHF. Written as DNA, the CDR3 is TGTGCCAGCTCACCAATGGACAGTGAAAATTCACCCCTCCACTTT.

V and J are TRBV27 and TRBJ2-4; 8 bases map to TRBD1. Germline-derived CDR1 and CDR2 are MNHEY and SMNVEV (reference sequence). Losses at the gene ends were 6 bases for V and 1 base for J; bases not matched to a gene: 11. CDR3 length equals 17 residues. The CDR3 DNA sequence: TGTGCCAGCAGAAGAGGACAGGGATTCTTGGCCAAAAACATTCAGTACTTC. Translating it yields CASRRGQGFLAKNIQYF.

The CDR3 sequence: CASSVYLNQPQHF. In DNA form, the CDR3 reads TGTGCCAGCAGTGTATACCTAAATCAGCCCCAGCATTTT. The chain employs TRBV2 and TRBJ1-5; no definite D call. Germline V gene lookup returns CDR1 SNHLY and CDR2 FYNNEI. The CDR3 contains 13 residues. Trimming pared 4 bases from V and 4 bases from J, leaving 8 bases between.

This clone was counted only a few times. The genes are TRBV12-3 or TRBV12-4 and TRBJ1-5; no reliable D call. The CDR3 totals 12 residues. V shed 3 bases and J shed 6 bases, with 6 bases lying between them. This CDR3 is CASSFSVQPQHF. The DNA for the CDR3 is TGTGCCAGCAGTTTCTCGGTTCAGCCCCAGCATTTT.

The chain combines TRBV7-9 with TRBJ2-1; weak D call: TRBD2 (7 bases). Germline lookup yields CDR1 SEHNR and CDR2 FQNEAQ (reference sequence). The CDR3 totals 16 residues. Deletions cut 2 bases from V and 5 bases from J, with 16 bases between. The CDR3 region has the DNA TGTGCCAGCAGCTTAAATCGGCGGGGGACACACAATGAGCAGTTCTTC. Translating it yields CASSLNRRGTHNEQFF.